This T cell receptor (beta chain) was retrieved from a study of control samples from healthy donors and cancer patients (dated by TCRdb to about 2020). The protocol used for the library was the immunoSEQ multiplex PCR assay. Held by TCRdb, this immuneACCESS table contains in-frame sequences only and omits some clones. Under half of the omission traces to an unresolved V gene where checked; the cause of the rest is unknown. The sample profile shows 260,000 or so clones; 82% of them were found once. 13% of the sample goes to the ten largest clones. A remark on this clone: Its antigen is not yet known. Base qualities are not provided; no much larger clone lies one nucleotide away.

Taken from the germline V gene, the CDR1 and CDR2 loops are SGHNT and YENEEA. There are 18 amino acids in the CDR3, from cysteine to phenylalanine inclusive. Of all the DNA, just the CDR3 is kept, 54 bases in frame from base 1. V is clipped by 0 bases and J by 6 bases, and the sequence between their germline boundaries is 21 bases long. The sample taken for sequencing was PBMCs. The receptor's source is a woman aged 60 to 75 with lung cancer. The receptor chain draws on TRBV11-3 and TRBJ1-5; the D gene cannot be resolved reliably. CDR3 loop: CASSLDTQDGRWGQPQHF. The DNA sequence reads TGTGCCAGCAGCTTAGATACCCAGGACGGACGGTGGGGTCAGCCCCAGCATTTT. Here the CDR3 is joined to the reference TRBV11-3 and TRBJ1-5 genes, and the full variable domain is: EAGVVQSPRYKIIEKKQPVAFWCNPISGHNTLYWYLQNLGQGPELLIRYENEEAVDDSQLPKDRFSAERLKGVDSTLKIQPAELGDSAVYLCASSLDTQDGRWGQPQHFGDGTRLSIL.